The entry that follows covers one T cell receptor (beta chain) sequence. No antigen is known for it. CDR3 length equals 14 residues. V lost 11 bases to trimming and J lost 0 bases, with 16 bases between them. Per the germline V gene, CDR1 is ENHRY and CDR2 is SYGVKD. The sample originates from a study of cytomegalovirus exposure and HLA in healthy donors. General study points: Reports showed the classifier diagnosing cytomegalovirus status with high specificity and sensitivity. Among the sequence variants, a highly shared cluster was likely an artifact of sequencing. As confirmed in vitro, three CMV-associated chains were specific for CMV antigens. Presence/absence analyses assumed roughly uniform sequencing depth across donors, which may not hold.

The PCR made use of 60 Vbeta and 13 Jbeta primers. Profiled with immunoSEQ multiplex PCR; TCRdb holds only in-frame clones, not every one. Of more than 100,000 clones listed, roughly 60% were seen once; the top ten hold 2.4%. This TCR came from a woman aged 40 to 50 in good health and CMV-seronegative. The sample consisted of PBMCs. This chain connects TRBV10-3 to TRBJ1-1; D not resolved. CDR3 nucleotides: TGTGCCTCCAGGCCTGTTGACCTGAACACTGAAGCTTTCTTT. Translated: CASRPVDLNTEAFF.